The 23 T cell receptor beta chains presented below share a single source sample, sequenced in a study of radiotherapy plus CTLA-4 blockade in lung cancer. Clones were sequenced by immunoSEQ multiplex PCR, and TCRdb holds only the in-frame ones, with some missing. Of tens of thousands of clones detected, around 69% appear once; the ten largest clones hold roughly 15%. The sample in question was peripheral blood, obtained from a patient treated with radiotherapy plus ipilimumab. Receptors originate from a human donor with non-small cell lung cancer whose response to radiotherapy plus ipilimumab could not be evaluated. Some clones in this sample may be carry-over from other donors' samples.

This clone was seen only a few times. The CDR3 DNA is TGTGCCAGCAGCCCCGGACAGGGAATCCCCTATGGCTACACCTTC. This sequence encodes CASSPGQGIPYGYTF. V gene TRBV6-5 combines with J gene TRBJ1-2; 8 bases match TRBD1. Germline values: CDR1 MNHEY, CDR2 SVGAGI. CDR3 length equals 15 residues. Trimming cost V 6 bases and J 4 bases; bases outside gene matches: 10.

The chain combines TRBV18 with TRBJ1-2, with 7 bases lining up with TRBD1. This CDR3 region has 14 residues. The V gene end was trimmed by 2 bases and the J gene end by 4 bases; junction bases not matched to a gene: 4. Germline assignment: CDR1 KGHSH and CDR2 LQKENI. The CDR3 protein is CASSPDREVYGYTF. The CDR3 DNA reads as TGTGCCAGCTCACCAGACAGGGAGGTCTATGGCTACACCTTC.

The chain recombines TRBV9 with TRBJ1-1; D is possibly TRBD1 (6 bases). The CDR3 is made up of 14 amino acids. Germline CDR1 SGDLS, CDR2 YYNGEE. V was cut by 6 bases and J by 10 bases, with 22 bases left in between. The CDR3 nucleotides read TGTGCCAGCACTCCAAATTCTGGGGGACACCTAGCTTTCTTT. This codes for CASTPNSGGHLAFF.

The table lists this clone with a few counts. V and J are TRBV18 and TRBJ2-7, with TRBD1 matching over 10 bases. Germline V gene lookup returns CDR1 KGHSH and CDR2 LQKENI. This CDR3 region has 15 residues. V dropped 4 bases and J dropped 4; count of bases not matched to a gene: 7. The CDR3 here is CASSRGTGVVYEQYF. The DNA for the CDR3 is TGTGCCAGCTCACGTGGGACAGGGGTGGTTTACGAGCAGTACTTC.

This clone was counted between two and nine times. V and J are TRBV7-2 and TRBJ2-7; D is ambiguous. The CDR3 sequence is 11 residues long. Trimming cost V 4 bases and J 6 bases, with 7 bases left between them. Germline loops: CDR1 SGHTA, CDR2 FQGNSA. The CDR3 spells CASSSRLEQYF. The CDR3, as DNA: TGTGCCAGCAGCTCCCGACTCGAGCAGTACTTC.

This chain connects TRBV27 to TRBJ2-1; perhaps TRBD1 as D (5 bases). The germline gives CDR1 MNHEY, CDR2 SMNVEV (reference sequence). The CDR3 extends over 13 amino acids. V was trimmed by 2 bases and J by 8 bases, leaving 10 bases between them. The CDR3 loop is CASSLQGPDEQFF. In nucleotides, the CDR3 is TGTGCCAGCAGTTTACAGGGTCCTGATGAGCAGTTCTTC.

This chain connects TRBV19 to TRBJ1-5; 9 positions match TRBD1. The CDR3 extends over 15 amino acids. Germline loops: CDR1 LNHDA, CDR2 SQIVND (reference sequence). The V and J ends lost 5 bases and 5 bases, in that order; junction bases with no gene match: 7. The CDR3 sequence: CASSQADRGDQPQHF. As DNA, the CDR3 is TGTGCCAGTAGTCAGGCGGACAGGGGCGATCAGCCCCAGCATTTT. The variable domain in full, completed from reference TRBV19 and TRBJ1-5, reads DGGITQSPKYLFRKEGQNVTLSCEQNLNHDAMYWYRQDPGQGLRLIYYSQIVNDFQKGDIAEGYSVSREKKESFPLTVTSAQKNPTAFYLCASSQADRGDQPQHFGDGTRLSIL.

CDR3 protein: CASSVGGSGANVLTF. DNA of the CDR3: TGTGCCAGCAGCGTAGGCGGATCTGGGGCCAACGTCCTGACTTTC. V is TRBV9 and J is TRBJ2-6; the D is unclear. Germline CDR1 SGDLS, CDR2 YYNGEE. The V end lost 0 bases, the J end lost 1 base, and 5 bases lay between the germline ends. The CDR3 has 15 residues. Drawing the rest from reference TRBV9 and TRBJ2-6, the complete variable domain is DSGVTQTPKHLITATGQRVTLRCSPRSGDLSVYWYQQSLDQGLQFLIQYYNGEERAKGNILERFSAQQFPDLHSELNLSSLELGDSALYFCASSVGGSGANVLTFGAGSRLTVL.

The V and J genes are TRBV13 and TRBJ1-6, with 7 bases that match TRBD1. CDR3 size: 15 residues. The germline gives CDR1 PRHDT, CDR2 FYEKMQ (reference sequence). V shed 5 bases and J 5 bases; nucleotides not matched to a gene: 6. CDR3 residues: CASSQGQVDNSPLHF. The DNA of the CDR3 is TGTGCCAGCAGCCAAGGACAGGTAGATAATTCACCCCTCCACTTT.

The chain links TRBV12-2 to TRBJ2-4; the table's D call of TRBD2 was not tested on the DNA. TRBV12-2 is tagged as a pseudogene. The CDR3 sequence is 16 residues long. The CDR3 sequence: CASRLDGGPRGGIQYF. The CDR3 bases are TGTGCAAGTCGCTTAGACGGGGGGCCTAGAGGAGGCATTCAGTACTTC.

This rearrangement joins TRBV6-6 to TRBJ2-2; TRBD1 might be the D (6 bases). Trimming pared 4 bases from V and 6 bases from J, leaving 12 bases between. Germline CDR1 MNHNY, CDR2 SVGAGI (reference sequence). The CDR3 consists of 14 residues. CDR3 loop: CASSFLQGAGELFF. The CDR3, as DNA: TGTGCCAGCAGTTTTCTACAGGGCGCCGGGGAGCTGTTTTTT.

This clone was picked up a small number of times. The chain recombines TRBV15 with TRBJ2-5; 16 bases match TRBD2. This CDR3 has 17 residues. Looked up from germline, CDR1 is LNHNV and CDR2 is YYDKDF (reference sequence). V lost 4 bases to trimming and J lost 5 bases; unmatched junction nucleotides: 7. The CDR3 region has the DNA TGTGCCACCAGCACCGGGACTAGCGGGGGGGCCGTGGAGACCCAGTACTTC. It yields the protein CATSTGTSGGAVETQYF.

V gene TRBV18 combines with J gene TRBJ2-7; D gene uncertain. V was pared by 10 bases and J by 0 bases, with 7 bases between. From germline, CDR1 is KGHSH and CDR2 LQKENI. The CDR3 runs 11 residues. CDR3 DNA sequence: TGTGCCACCTCGAGCTCCTACGAGCAGTACTTC. It yields the protein CATSSSYEQYF.

In this sample, this clone turned up once. The rearrangement joins TRBV7-9 to TRBJ2-7, with TRBD1 matching 9 bases. Germline CDR1 is SEHNR and CDR2 is FQNEAQ (reference sequence). The CDR3 covers 15 residues. V shed 2 bases and J 4 bases; nucleotides not matched to a gene: 6. The CDR3 DNA follows: TGTGCCAGCAGCTTAATTGGTGACAGGGGGTACGAGCAGTACTTC. It specifies CASSLIGDRGYEQYF.

The chain links TRBV11-2 to TRBJ2-3, with 8 bases aligning to TRBD2. Germline lookup yields CDR1 SGHAT and CDR2 FQNNGV. V was clipped by 5 bases and J by 4 bases; unmatched bases: 11. The CDR3 runs to 16 residues. CDR3 loop: CASSPRGSGVADTQYF. CDR3 bases: TGTGCCAGCAGCCCCCGGGGTAGCGGGGTTGCAGATACGCAGTATTTT.

The genes are TRBV5-4 and TRBJ1-4; TRBD1 is a possible D gene (5 bases). V was trimmed by 2 bases and J by 5 bases, leaving 13 bases between them. Germline CDR1 SGHNT, CDR2 YYREEE (reference sequence). The CDR3 loop spans 15 amino acids. CDR3 protein: CASSFRGTGNEKLFF. The CDR3 region has the DNA TGTGCCAGCAGCTTTAGGGGTACCGGAAATGAAAAACTGTTTTTT.

The chain combines TRBV6-1 with TRBJ2-7; 8 nucleotides line up with TRBD1. The CDR3 extends over 14 amino acids. The V gene's germline CDR1 is MNHNS and CDR2 SASEGT. V dropped 2 bases and J dropped 3; count of bases not matched to a gene: 3. The CDR3 sequence is CASSEPGQGYEQYF. For the CDR3, the DNA is TGTGCCAGCAGTGAACCCGGACAGGGCTACGAGCAGTACTTC.

The J gene is TRBJ2-6, the V gene TRBV28; TRBD2 is a possible D gene (6 bases). The CDR3 is 16 amino acids. CDR1 and CDR2 from the germline V gene are MDHEN and SYDVKM. V was trimmed by 2 bases and J by 2 bases, leaving 10 bases between them. This CDR3 reads CASSLRGSPGANVLTF. CDR3 sequence (DNA): TGTGCCAGCAGTTTACGGGGGTCCCCTGGGGCCAACGTCCTGACTTTC. The full variable domain, with the rest looked up from reference TRBV28 and TRBJ2-6, is DVKVTQSSRYLVKRTGEKVFLECVQDMDHENMFWYRQDPGLGLRLIYFSYDVKMKEKGDIPEGYSVSREKKERFSLILESASTNQTSMYLCASSLRGSPGANVLTFGAGSRLTVL.

This chain uses TRBV6-1 with TRBJ2-7; 8 bases match TRBD1. Germline V gene data show CDR1 as MNHNS and CDR2 as SASEGT. The V segment lost 2 bases and the J segment 2 bases; nucleotides outside the gene matches: 14. The CDR3 runs to 18 residues. The CDR3 DNA reads TGTGCCAGCAGTGAATTAAAGGACAGGGTTTATTTCGCCTACGAGCAGTACTTC. Translation: CASSELKDRVYFAYEQYF.

The gene calls are TRBV6-1 and TRBJ2-1; the D gene is possibly TRBD1 (6 bases). CDR3 length: 14 residues. Trimming removed 4 bases from V and 0 bases from J, with 7 bases in between. Germline loops: CDR1 MNHNS, CDR2 SASEGT. The CDR3 DNA is TGTGCCAGCAGTGCCAGGGGCTCCTACAATGAGCAGTTCTTC. Translating gives CASSARGSYNEQFF.

V is TRBV28 and J is TRBJ1-2; D uncertain. CDR3 size: 14 residues. From germline, CDR1 is MDHEN and CDR2 SYDVKM. Trimming pared 6 bases from V and 4 bases from J, leaving 15 bases between. CDR3 in DNA: TGTGCCAGCAGCCTCACCATGACTGCCTATGGCTACACCTTC. Residues: CASSLTMTAYGYTF.

V is TRBV7-9 and J is TRBJ1-5; D gene unclear. Germline V gene lookup returns CDR1 SEHNR and CDR2 FQNEAQ (reference sequence). This CDR3 is 13 amino acids long. Trimming cost V 2 bases and J 5 bases, with 7 bases left between them. In nucleotides, the CDR3 is TGTGCCAGCAGCTTATCGGGGTATCAGCCCCAGCATTTT. It is translated as CASSLSGYQPQHF.

The genes are TRBV6-5 and TRBJ2-1, with 9 bases matching TRBD1. CDR1 is MNHEY, CDR2 SVGAGI, per germline. CDR3 length: 15 amino acids. The V gene end was trimmed by 2 bases and the J gene end by 8 bases; junction bases not matched to a gene: 7. The CDR3 DNA follows: TGTGCCAGCAGTTACGGACAGGGGAGGATTTATGAGCAGTTCTTC. It translates to CASSYGQGRIYEQFF.